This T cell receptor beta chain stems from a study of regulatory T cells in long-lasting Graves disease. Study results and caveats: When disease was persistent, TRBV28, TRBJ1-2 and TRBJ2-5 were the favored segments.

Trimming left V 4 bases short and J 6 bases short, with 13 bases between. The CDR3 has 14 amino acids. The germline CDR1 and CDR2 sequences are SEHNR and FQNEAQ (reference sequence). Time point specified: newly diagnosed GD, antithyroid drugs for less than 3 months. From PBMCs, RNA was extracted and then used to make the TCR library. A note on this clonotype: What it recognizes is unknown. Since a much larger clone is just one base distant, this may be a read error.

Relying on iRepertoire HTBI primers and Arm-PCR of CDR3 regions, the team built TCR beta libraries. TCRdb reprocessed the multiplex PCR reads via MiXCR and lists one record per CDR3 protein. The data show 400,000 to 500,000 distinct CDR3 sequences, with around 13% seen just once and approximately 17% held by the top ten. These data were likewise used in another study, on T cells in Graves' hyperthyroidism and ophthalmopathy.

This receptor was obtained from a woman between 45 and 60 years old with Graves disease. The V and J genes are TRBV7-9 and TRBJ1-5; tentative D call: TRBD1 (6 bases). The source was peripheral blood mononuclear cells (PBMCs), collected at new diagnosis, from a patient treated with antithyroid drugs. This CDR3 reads CASSSASRGQPQHF. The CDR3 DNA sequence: TGTGCCAGCAGCTCAGCCTCCAGGGGTCAGCCCCAGCATTTT. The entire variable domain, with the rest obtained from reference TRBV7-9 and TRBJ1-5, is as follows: DTGVSQNPRHKITKRGQNVTFRCDPISEHNRLYWYRQTLGQGPEFLTYFQNEAQLEKSRLLSDRFSAERPKGSFSTLEIQRTEQGDSAMYLCASSSASRGQPQHFGDGTRLSIL.